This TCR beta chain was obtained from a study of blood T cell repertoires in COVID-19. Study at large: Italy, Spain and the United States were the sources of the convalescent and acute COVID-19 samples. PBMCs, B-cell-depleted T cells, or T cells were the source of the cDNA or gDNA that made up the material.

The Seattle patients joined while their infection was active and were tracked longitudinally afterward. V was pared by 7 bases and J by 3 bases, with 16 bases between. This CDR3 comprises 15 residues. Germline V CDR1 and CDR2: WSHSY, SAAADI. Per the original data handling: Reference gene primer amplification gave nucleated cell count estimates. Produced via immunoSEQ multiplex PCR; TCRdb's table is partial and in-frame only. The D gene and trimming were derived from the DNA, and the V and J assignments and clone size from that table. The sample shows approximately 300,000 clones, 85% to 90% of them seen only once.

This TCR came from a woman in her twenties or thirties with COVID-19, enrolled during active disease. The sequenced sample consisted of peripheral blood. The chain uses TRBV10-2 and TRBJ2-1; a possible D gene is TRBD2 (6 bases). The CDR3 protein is CASKNGLSNYNEQFF. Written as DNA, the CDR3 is TGCGCCAGCAAAAACGGACTATCCAACTACAATGAGCAGTTCTTC.